This T cell receptor (beta chain) was observed in a study of vaccination and CD4 T cells after COVID-19. General study findings and limits: A median of around 86% of reactive clones, in convalescent patients, became evident only post-vaccination. The study found median SARS-CoV-2-reactive clonotypes rising from roughly 19 to 38, not significantly.

Sequencing of the DNA from cultured CD4+ T cells was carried out with the Oncomine TCR Beta short-read assay. After culture, CD4+ T cells served as the source for genomic DNA extraction. TCRdb used MiXCR to reprocess the PCR reads, holding one entry per CDR3 protein. The sample shows 20,000 to 25,000 distinct CDR3 sequences, around 30% of them seen only once. The ends lost 7 bases at V and 5 bases at J; junction bases unmatched: 5. CDR1 and CDR2 (germline): MNHEY, SVGEGT. The CDR3 is 13 residues long. Time point specified: late sampling 161 to 241 days after vaccination in a few convalescent patients. As for treatment: roughly nine-day PBMC culture with coronavirus spike peptide pools or control peptides (ViraFEST assay). In this sample, this clonotype turned up a few times. Its antigen remains unidentified.

The V gene is TRBV6-2 or TRBV6-3, the J gene TRBJ2-5, with 9 bases that match TRBD1. Sequences were derived from CD4+ T cells from blood, cultured in vitro, sampled about 7 months after SARS-CoV-2 vaccination. The sequence came from a human donor who had recovered from COVID-19. The CDR3 DNA sequence: TGTGCCAGCACCAATACAGGGGGCGAGACCCAGTACTTC. The encoded protein is CASTNTGGETQYF.